The present TCR beta chain was sequenced within a study of CD8 T cells in Susac syndrome (dated by TCRdb to between 2019 and 2020). For the study in its entirety: The study used repertoire sequencing to test whether antigen drove CD8+ T cell activation and differentiation in Susac syndrome. The clonality of the CD8+ T cell repertoire was compared across some eleven healthy donors, about 14 Susac syndrome patients and around 16 multiple sclerosis patients. Paper-wide results and their limitations: The number of individuals in the TCR sequencing and HLA analysis was acknowledged as relatively small.

Peripheral blood CD8+ and CD4+ T cells from healthy donors, Susac syndrome patients and multiple sclerosis patients were profiled by high-throughput TCR beta sequencing. Multiple sclerosis controls were treatment-naive patients with stable or active relapsing-remitting disease fulfilling revised McDonald criteria. Bulk CD8+ and CD4+ T cells were purified by magnetic negative isolation, whereas CD8+ TEMRA cells were enriched by FACS. Blood was drawn into EDTA tubes, processed within 24 hours, and PBMCs were isolated by density gradient centrifugation. PBMCs destined for TCR sequencing were cryopreserved in liquid nitrogen and later thawed in a 37 °C water bath. A purity of at least 90% was achieved for sorted or isolated CD4+, CD8+ and CD8+ TEMRA cells. RNA was extracted using the RNeasy kit, and about 0.5 to 1 microgram was reverse transcribed with random hexamers. The immunoSEQ multiplex PCR assay, which covers 54 Vbeta and 13 Jbeta segments, was used to amplify TCR beta CDR3 regions. PCR amplification bias was corrected using a synthetic template baseline for primer optimization and computational correction. Per the original workflow: Reads were annotated to V, D and J genes according to IMGT and were analyzed with immunoSEQ Analyzer, with only productive sequences retained. To calculate clonality, Shannon entropy was normalized by log2 of the number of productive unique sequences and then subtracted from one. Public and private clones were assessed among the 100 most prevalent clones of each patient and control. Clones were defined as Susac-specific if absent from the healthy and MS cohorts, from 1052 published viral clones and from other ImmuneACCESS disease sequences. The public reads were quality trimmed at Q25 with fastp and then assembled into clones with MiXCR by TCRdb, keeping productive beta chains. Every CDR3 protein is listed once, alongside the most common genes and DNA of its rows. None of the V and J calls come from the authors' own analysis; TCRdb made them. The sample has about 300,000 distinct CDR3 sequences on record, around 89% of them singletons. The ten largest clones represent roughly 0.2% of the sample.

CDR1 MNHEY and CDR2 SVGEGT are derived from the germline V gene. V is clipped by 6 bases and J by 3 bases, and the sequence between their germline boundaries is 18 bases long. Inclusive of the bounding cysteine and phenylalanine, the CDR3 is 16 residues long. Only CDR3 DNA is held: 48 bases, read in frame from base 1. Concerning this clonotype itself: This clone's antigen is unknown. The input lacks base qualities; no much larger clone sits a single base away.

Recombination connected TRBV6-2 or TRBV6-3 to TRBJ1-5; a tentative D call is TRBD1 (5 bases match). Sample: CD8+ T cells from PBMCs. This receptor was identified in a human donor with multiple sclerosis. In nucleotides, the sequence is TGTGCCAGCAGACCAAAACTTGACAGCTTCAATCAGCCCCAGCATTTT. It encodes CASRPKLDSFNQPQHF.